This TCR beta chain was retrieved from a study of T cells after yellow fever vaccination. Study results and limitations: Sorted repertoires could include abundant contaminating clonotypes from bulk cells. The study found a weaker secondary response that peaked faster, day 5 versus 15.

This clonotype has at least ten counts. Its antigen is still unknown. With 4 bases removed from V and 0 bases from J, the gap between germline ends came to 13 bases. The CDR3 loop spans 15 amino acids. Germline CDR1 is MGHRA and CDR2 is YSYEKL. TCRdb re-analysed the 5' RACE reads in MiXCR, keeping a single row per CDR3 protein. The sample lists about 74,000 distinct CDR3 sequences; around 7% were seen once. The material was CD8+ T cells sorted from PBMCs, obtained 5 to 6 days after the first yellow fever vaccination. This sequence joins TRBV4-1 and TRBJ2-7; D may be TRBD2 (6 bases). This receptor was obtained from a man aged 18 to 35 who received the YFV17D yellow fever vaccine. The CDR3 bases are TGCGCCAGCAGCCCCGTAGCGGCCGGCTCCTACGAGCAGTACGTC. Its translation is CASSPVAAGSYEQYV.